The clone carrying this TCR beta chain turned up a few times. The CDR3 totals 15 residues. Trimming pared 3 bases from V and 3 bases from J, leaving 15 bases between. Germline CDR1 SEHNR, CDR2 FQNEAQ (reference sequence). The source of the sample is a study of CD8+CD57+ T cells in acquired aplastic anemia. About the research overall: DNA recovered from sorted CD4+ and CD8+ cells had a mean of approximately 3.2 ug.

The template for TCR beta VDJ and CDR3 sequence profiling was genomic DNA. One entry per CDR3 protein, called by TCRdb with MiXCR from the reads. This table holds tens of thousands of distinct CDR3 sequences, approximately 71% found once. Sequenced material: sorted CD4+, CD8+, or CD8+CD57+ T cells (not recorded which) from PBMCs. This TCR came from a human donor in good health, serving as a control. The chain couples TRBV7-9 to TRBJ2-7, with D possibly being TRBD1 or TRBD2 (5 bases each). The CDR3 spells CASSFVSRDGYEQYF. CDR3 DNA sequence: TGTGCCAGCAGCTTTGTATCACGGGACGGCTACGAGCAGTACTTC.